This T cell receptor (beta chain) was identified during a study of blood T cell repertoires in COVID-19. Study overall: In Cohort 3, a recovered donor had either two negative PCRs, clearance, or symptom resolution.

Methods used by the authors: Using reference gene primer amplification, nucleated cell counts were estimated. Assay used: immunoSEQ multiplex PCR; TCRdb lists only in-frame clones, some missing. Clonal size and the V and J genes are those of that table, whereas D and trimming came from the DNA. The sample includes hundreds of thousands of clones, around 85% seen only once; the top ten take over 3%. There are 15 residues in the CDR3. Trimming cost V 0 bases and J 3 bases, with 13 bases left between them. The sequencing input was PBMCs or T cells enriched from blood (not recorded which). This TCR came from a woman aged 45-59 years in a cohort exposed to, infected with or recovered from COVID-19 (not recorded which). This chain connects TRBV5-3 to TRBJ2-7, with D possibly being TRBD2 (5 bases). TRBV5-3 is an ORF, with its function uncertain. The CDR3 bases are TGTGCCAGAAGCTTGGTTGGGAGTCAGCTCTACGAGCAGTACTTC. Its translation is CARSLVGSQLYEQYF.